These 20 T cell receptor beta chains originate from one sample sequenced in a study of T-cell reconstitution after alpha-beta-depleted transplantation in children (dated by TCRdb to 2015 to 2016). Receptor amplification or capture employed PCR. The instrument was an Illumina HiSeq 2500. Molecular barcoding was employed in the preparation of TCR libraries, with unique molecular identifiers being used to normalize TCRbeta repertoire quantification. In-frame beta chains were kept once TCRdb had trimmed the public reads at Q25 with fastp and called clones with MiXCR. A single entry per CDR3 protein holds the most common genes and DNA from its merged rows. For this sample the table gives roughly 300,000 distinct CDR3 sequences, of which roughly 12% were detected only once. Of the sample, about a quarter is held by the ten largest clones. The treatment or condition label corresponds to: allogeneic hematopoietic cell transplantation with graft depleted of TCRalphabeta T cells and CD19 B cells.

This material consisted of peripheral blood, taken 180 days after TCRalphabeta/CD19-depleted stem cell transplant. The receptors here all came from a male patient between 2 and 9 years old who had a stem cell transplant for chronic granulomatous disease, so the T cells may come from the graft donor.

Worth noting for this clonotype: A read error may account for a junction end that differs from germline. The chain couples TRBV3-1 to TRBJ2-1; D is unclear. The CDR3 extends over 15 amino acids. From germline, CDR1 is LGHDT and CDR2 YNNKEL (reference sequence). CDR3 loop: CATSQDLGRGNEQFF. Written as DNA, the CDR3 is TGTGCCACCAGCCAAGACCTCGGACGTGGCAATGAGCAGTTCTTC.

At least ten counts were recorded for this clonotype. This CDR3 reads CATSTMGTQNTQYF. CDR3 in DNA: TGTGCCACCAGCACCATGGGGACGCAGAATACGCAGTATTTT. The chain is built from TRBV15 and TRBJ2-3, with D perhaps assigned TRBD1 or TRBD2 (5 bases each). This CDR3 has 14 residues. Germline CDR1 reads LNHNV; CDR2 reads YYDKDF (reference sequence). Trimming took off 4 bases at V and 7 bases at J, with 15 bases between the two ends.

Turning to this clonotype: A clone one base away is much larger, so this may be a read error. As DNA, the CDR3 is TGCAGTGCTAGGGACAGGATGGCCGAGCAGTACTTC. This codes for CSARDRMAEQYF. The V and J genes are TRBV20-1 and TRBJ2-7; 7 nucleotides agree with TRBD1. CDR1 is DFQATT and CDR2 is SNEGSKA in the germline V gene (reference sequence). V trimming: 3 bases; J trimming: 6 bases; junction bases outside the gene matches: 5. This CDR3 has 12 amino acids.

At least ten counts were recorded for this clonotype. CDR3 amino acids: CASRGTSVPYEQYF. The CDR3 bases are TGTGCCAGCAGGGGGACTAGCGTACCCTACGAGCAGTACTTC. This chain joins TRBV6-1 and TRBJ2-7, with TRBD2 matching 10 bases. The CDR3 is 14 amino acids. Per the germline V gene, CDR1 is MNHNS and CDR2 is SASEGT. Trimming took 6 bases from V and 2 from J; bases not matched to a gene: 4.

This clonotype was seen at least ten times. This chain links TRBV12-3 or TRBV12-4 with TRBJ2-1; 7 bases map to TRBD1. With V trimmed by 6 bases and J by 6 bases, 5 bases remained unmatched. CDR3 length equals 13 residues. CDR3 residues: CASSRGQANEQFF. The CDR3 DNA reads as TGTGCCAGCAGCCGCGGACAGGCCAATGAGCAGTTCTTC.

This clonotype was detected many times. This rearrangement joins TRBV20-1 to TRBJ1-3; D is possibly TRBD1 (6 bases). V lost 0 bases to trimming and J lost 0 bases, with 9 bases between them. CDR3 size: 15 residues. CDR1 and CDR2 (germline): DFQATT, SNEGSKA (reference sequence). This CDR3 reads CSARDPGASGNTIYF. The CDR3 DNA follows: TGCAGTGCTAGAGATCCGGGGGCCTCTGGAAACACCATATATTTT.

This clonotype was seen once. A single base separates this from a much larger clone, so it may be a read error. The chain has TRBV20-1 and TRBJ2-5, with D unresolved. The CDR3 runs to 10 residues. In germline, CDR1 is DFQATT, CDR2 SNEGSKA (reference sequence). The CDR3 DNA sequence: TGCAGTGCTAGACTGGAGACCCAGTCCTTC. Protein product: CSARLETQSF.

This clonotype was seen many times. The chain links TRBV10-3 to TRBJ1-5; D possibly corresponds to TRBD1 (5 bases). The CDR3 is made up of 15 amino acids. The V gene's germline CDR1 is ENHRY and CDR2 SYGVKD. Trimming removed 4 bases at V and 4 bases at J, with 14 bases between. The CDR3 protein is CAISAGQGQNQPQHF. The CDR3 DNA follows: TGTGCCATCAGTGCGGGTCAGGGTCAAAATCAGCCCCAGCATTTT.

In this sample, this clonotype turned up many times. The chain has TRBV5-5 and TRBJ2-2; no clear D. This CDR3 contains 15 residues. The germline gives CDR1 SGHKS, CDR2 YYEKEE (reference sequence). Trimming stripped 0 bases from V and 3 bases from J, with 9 bases between. The CDR3 protein is CASSLGRSYTGELFF. CDR3 nucleotide sequence: TGTGCCAGCAGCTTGGGCAGGTCCTACACCGGGGAGCTGTTTTTT.

This clonotype was counted at least ten times. This rearrangement joins TRBV9 to TRBJ2-7; the match to TRBD1 covers 9 bases. The ends lost 5 bases at V and 3 bases at J; junction bases unmatched: 9. The germline V gene has CDR1 SGDLS and CDR2 YYNGEE. The CDR3 has 15 amino acids. The CDR3 region has the DNA TGTGCCAGCAGACCTCGTGACAGGGGGGACTACGAGCAGTACTTC. Translation gives CASRPRDRGDYEQYF.

The chain employs TRBV5-1 and TRBJ2-1; TRBD2 aligns across 15 bases. This CDR3 contains 16 residues. The V gene's germline CDR1 is SGHRS and CDR2 YFSETQ. Losses at the gene ends were 4 bases for V and 7 bases for J; bases not matched to a gene: 6. The DNA of the CDR3 is TGCGCCAGCAGCCCGGGACTAGCGGGAGGATCGAATGAGCAGTTCTTC. Translation gives CASSPGLAGGSNEQFF.

At least ten counts were recorded for this clonotype. The genes are TRBV20-1 and TRBJ1-2, with D perhaps matching TRBD1 (5 bases). The germline V gene has CDR1 DFQATT and CDR2 SNEGSKA (reference sequence). V lost 6 bases, J lost 2 bases, and 10 bases lay in between. This CDR3 has 12 residues. Written as DNA, the CDR3 is TGCAGTGCCGCGGGGGTAAACTATGGCTACACCTTC. It encodes CSAAGVNYGYTF.

In its sample, this clonotype was seen many times. This rearrangement joins TRBV20-1 to TRBJ2-1; the match to TRBD2 covers 8 bases. The CDR3 runs 15 residues. Germline V gene lookup returns CDR1 DFQATT and CDR2 SNEGSKA (reference sequence). The CDR3 DNA sequence: TGCAGCGTGCCACCCGGGGGGGGGCTTGAGAATGAGCAGTTCTTC. Translating gives CSVPPGGGLENEQFF.

This clonotype was counted ten times or more. This sequence joins TRBV25-1 and TRBJ2-3; no firm D call. CDR1 and CDR2 from the germline V gene are MGHDK and SYGVNS. This CDR3 is 13 amino acids long. V dropped 5 bases and J dropped 5 bases, with 11 bases sitting between them. CDR3 in amino acids: CASSSGLKDTQYF. CDR3 coding DNA: TGTGCCAGCAGTTCCGGGTTAAAAGATACGCAGTATTTT.

In its sample, this clonotype was seen many times. The rearrangement joins TRBV4-2 to TRBJ2-7, with TRBD2 as a possible D gene (5 bases). CDR1 LGHNA and CDR2 YNFKEQ come from the germline V gene. The CDR3 has 15 residues. V was cut by 2 bases and J by 2 bases, with 13 bases left in between. The CDR3: CASSQQPRGPYEQYF. The CDR3 coding sequence is TGTGCCAGCAGCCAACAACCACGCGGGCCCTACGAGCAGTACTTC.

This clonotype was seen ten or more times. An end of the junction does not agree with germline; a read error may underlie this. CDR3 coding DNA: TGCGCCAGCAGCCTAAGGGCGGGGGGGCCCTACGAGCAGTACTTC. Translating it yields CASSLRAGGPYEQYF. This chain uses TRBV12-3 or TRBV12-4 with TRBJ2-7, with 9 bases lining up with TRBD2. The CDR3 extends over 15 amino acids.

This clonotype was seen ten or more times. The chain has TRBV28 and TRBJ2-7; no reliable D call. The CDR3 contains 14 residues. Germline CDR1 reads MDHEN; CDR2 reads SYDVKM. Trimming took 6 bases from V and 2 from J, leaving 14 bases between them. CDR3 region: CASSRALFAYEQYF. In DNA form, the CDR3 reads TGTGCCAGCAGCCGGGCCCTATTCGCCTACGAGCAGTACTTC.

This clonotype was counted ten times or more. This chain joins TRBV4-3 and TRBJ2-5; the match to TRBD2 covers 8 bases. The CDR3 extends over 13 amino acids. Germline-derived CDR1 and CDR2 are LGHNA and YSLEER. V trimming: 5 bases; J trimming: 5 bases; junction bases outside the gene matches: 4. The CDR3 bases are TGCGCCAGCAGCATTGGACTAGCTGAGACCCAGTACTTC. Translation: CASSIGLAETQYF.

Ten or more counts support this clonotype. The chain employs TRBV7-9 and TRBJ2-5; no reliable D call. CDR3 length: 8 residues. V lost 2 bases and J 13 bases, leaving 2 bases between the germline ends. In germline, CDR1 is SEHNR, CDR2 FQNEAQ (reference sequence). CDR3 in amino acids: CASSLPYF. The CDR3 DNA follows: TGTGCCAGCAGCTTACCGTACTTC.

This clonotype has ten or more counts. The J gene is TRBJ1-1, the V gene TRBV29-1; no clear D gene. CDR1 SQVTM and CDR2 ANQGSEA come from the germline V gene. V shed 3 bases and J shed 2 bases, with 10 bases lying between them. The CDR3 is 13 amino acids. The CDR3 region has the DNA TGCAGCGTTGATGGCAGGAGTAACACTGAAGCTTTCTTT. Protein: CSVDGRSNTEAFF.